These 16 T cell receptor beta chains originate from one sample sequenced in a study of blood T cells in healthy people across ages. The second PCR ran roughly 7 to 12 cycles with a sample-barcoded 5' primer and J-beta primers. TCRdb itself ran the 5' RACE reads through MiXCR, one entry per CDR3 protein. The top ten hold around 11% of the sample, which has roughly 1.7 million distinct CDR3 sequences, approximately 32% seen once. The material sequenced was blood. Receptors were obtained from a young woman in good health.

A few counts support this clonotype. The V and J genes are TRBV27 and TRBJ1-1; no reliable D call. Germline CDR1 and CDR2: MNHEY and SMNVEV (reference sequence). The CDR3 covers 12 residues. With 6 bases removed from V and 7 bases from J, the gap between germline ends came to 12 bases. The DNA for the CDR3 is TGTGCCAGCAGCCCCATAGGGAGTGAAGCTTTCTTT. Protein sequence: CASSPIGSEAFF.

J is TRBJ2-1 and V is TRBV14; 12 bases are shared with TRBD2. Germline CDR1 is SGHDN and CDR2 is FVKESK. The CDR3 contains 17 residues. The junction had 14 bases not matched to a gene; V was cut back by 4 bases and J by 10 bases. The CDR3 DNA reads TGTGCCAGCAGCCTAAAGAGGCGACTAGCGGGAGATGAAGAGCAGTTCTTC. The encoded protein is CASSLKRRLAGDEEQFF. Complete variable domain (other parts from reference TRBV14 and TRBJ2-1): EAGVTQFPSHSVIEKGQTVTLRCDPISGHDNLYWYRRVMGKEIKFLLHFVKESKQDESGMPNNRFLAERTGGTYSTLKVQPAELEDSGVYFCASSLKRRLAGDEEQFFGPGTRLTVL.

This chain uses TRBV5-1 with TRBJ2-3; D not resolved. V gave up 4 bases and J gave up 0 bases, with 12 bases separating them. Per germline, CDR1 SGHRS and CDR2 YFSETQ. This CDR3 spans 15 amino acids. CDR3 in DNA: TGCGCCAGCAGCGGTTCGACGGGTAGCACAGATACGCAGTATTTT. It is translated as CASSGSTGSTDTQYF. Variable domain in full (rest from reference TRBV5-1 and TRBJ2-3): KAGVTQTPRYLIKTRGQQVTLSCSPISGHRSVSWYQQTPGQGLQFLFEYFSETQRNKGNFPGRFSGRQFSNSRSEMNVSTLELGDSALYLCASSGSTGSTDTQYFGPGTRLTVL.

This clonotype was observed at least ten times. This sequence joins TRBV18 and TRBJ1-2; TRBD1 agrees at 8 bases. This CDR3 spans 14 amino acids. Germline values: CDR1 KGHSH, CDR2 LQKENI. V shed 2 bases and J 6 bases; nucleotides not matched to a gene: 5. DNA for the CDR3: TGTGCCAGCTCACCAAGACAACAGGGGGATGGCTACACCTTC. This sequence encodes CASSPRQQGDGYTF. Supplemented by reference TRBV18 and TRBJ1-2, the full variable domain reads NAGVMQNPRHLVRRRGQEARLRCSPMKGHSHVYWYRQLPEEGLKFMVYLQKENIIDESGMPKERFSAEFPKEGPSILRIQQVVRGDSAAYFCASSPRQQGDGYTFGSGTRLTVV.

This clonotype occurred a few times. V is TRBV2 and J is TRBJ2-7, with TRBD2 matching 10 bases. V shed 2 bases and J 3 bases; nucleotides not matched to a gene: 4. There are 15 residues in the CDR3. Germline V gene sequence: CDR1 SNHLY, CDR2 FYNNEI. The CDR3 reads CASSESLAGVYEQYF. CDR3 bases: TGTGCCAGCAGTGAAAGCCTAGCGGGGGTCTACGAGCAGTACTTC.

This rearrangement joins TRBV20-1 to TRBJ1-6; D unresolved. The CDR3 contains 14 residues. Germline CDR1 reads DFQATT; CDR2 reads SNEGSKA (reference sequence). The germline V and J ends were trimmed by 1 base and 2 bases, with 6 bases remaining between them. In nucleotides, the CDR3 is TGCAGTGCTAGAGTAGAGACCTATAATTCACCCCTCCACTTT. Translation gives CSARVETYNSPLHF.

In nucleotides, the CDR3 is TGTGCCAGCAGCTTACCGCTAGCGACGGTGAACAATGAGCAGTTCTTC. It translates to CASSLPLATVNNEQFF. The rearrangement links TRBV7-2 to TRBJ2-1; TRBD2 might be the D (6 bases). V shed 2 bases and J shed 5 bases, with 16 bases lying between them. The CDR3 is made up of 16 amino acids. Germline V gene sequence: CDR1 SGHTA, CDR2 FQGNSA.

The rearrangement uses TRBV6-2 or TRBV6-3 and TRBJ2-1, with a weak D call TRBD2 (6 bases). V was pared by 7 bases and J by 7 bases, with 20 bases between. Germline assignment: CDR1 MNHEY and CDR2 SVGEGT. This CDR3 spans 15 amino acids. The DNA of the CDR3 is TGTGCCAGCAAGGAGGGGACCCTAAAGGGGAATGAGCAGTTCTTC. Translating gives CASKEGTLKGNEQFF.

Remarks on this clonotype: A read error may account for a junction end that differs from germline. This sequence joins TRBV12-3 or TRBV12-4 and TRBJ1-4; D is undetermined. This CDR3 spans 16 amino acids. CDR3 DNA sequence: TGTGCCAGCAGCCCGGAAGGTGGACGGACTAATGAAAAACGGTTTTTT. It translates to CASSPEGGRTNEKRFF.

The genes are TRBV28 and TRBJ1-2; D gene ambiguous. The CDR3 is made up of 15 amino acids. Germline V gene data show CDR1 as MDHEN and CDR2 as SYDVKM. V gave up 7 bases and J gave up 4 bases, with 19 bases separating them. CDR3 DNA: TGTGCCAGCACTTACTCAACCTTTTGGGTCTATGGCTACACCTTC. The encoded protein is CASTYSTFWVYGYTF.

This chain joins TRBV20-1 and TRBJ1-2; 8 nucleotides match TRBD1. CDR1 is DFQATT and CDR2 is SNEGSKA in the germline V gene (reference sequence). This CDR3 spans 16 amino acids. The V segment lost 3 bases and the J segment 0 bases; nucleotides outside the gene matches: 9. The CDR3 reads CSASRTGLGANYGYTF. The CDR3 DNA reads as TGCAGTGCTAGTCGGACAGGGCTAGGGGCTAACTATGGCTACACCTTC.

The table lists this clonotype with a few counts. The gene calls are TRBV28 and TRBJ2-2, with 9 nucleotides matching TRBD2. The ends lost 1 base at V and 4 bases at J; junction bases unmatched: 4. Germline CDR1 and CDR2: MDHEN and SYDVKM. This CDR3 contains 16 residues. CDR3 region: CASSLLGGRGTGELFF. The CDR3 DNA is TGTGCCAGCAGTTTATTGGGCGGGAGGGGCACCGGGGAGCTGTTTTTT.

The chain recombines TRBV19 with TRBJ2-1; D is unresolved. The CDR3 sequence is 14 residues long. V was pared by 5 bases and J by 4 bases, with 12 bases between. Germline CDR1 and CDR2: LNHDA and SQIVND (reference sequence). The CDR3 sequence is CASSREAPYNEQFF. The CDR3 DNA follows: TGTGCCAGTAGTCGAGAGGCCCCTTACAATGAGCAGTTCTTC.

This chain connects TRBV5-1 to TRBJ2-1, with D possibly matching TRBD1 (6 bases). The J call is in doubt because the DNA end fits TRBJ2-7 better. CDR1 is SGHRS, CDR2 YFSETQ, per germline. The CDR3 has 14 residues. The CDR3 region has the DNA TGCGCCAGCAGGGGGGCTAGCTCTTACAATGAGCAGTACTTC. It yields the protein CASRGASSYNEQYF.

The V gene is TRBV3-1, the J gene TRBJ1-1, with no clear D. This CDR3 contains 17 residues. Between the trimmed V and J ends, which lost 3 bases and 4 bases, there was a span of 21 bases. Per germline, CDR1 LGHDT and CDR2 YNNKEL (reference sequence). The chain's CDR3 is CASSHASGSGRSTEAFF. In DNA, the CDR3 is TGTGCCAGCAGCCATGCTTCTGGGTCCGGCCGGAGCACTGAAGCTTTCTTT. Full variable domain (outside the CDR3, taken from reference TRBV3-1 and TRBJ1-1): DTAVSQTPKYLVTQMGNDKSIKCEQNLGHDTMYWYKQDSKKFLKIMFSYNNKELIINETVPNRFSPKSPDKAHLNLHINSLELGDSAVYFCASSHASGSGRSTEAFFGQGTRLTVV.

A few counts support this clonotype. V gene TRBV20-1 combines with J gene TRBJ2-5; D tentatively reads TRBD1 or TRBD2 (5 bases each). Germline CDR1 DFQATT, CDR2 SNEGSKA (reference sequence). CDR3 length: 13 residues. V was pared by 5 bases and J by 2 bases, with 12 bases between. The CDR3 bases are TGCAGTGCTGTTGGGACGGATCAAGAGACCCAGTACTTC. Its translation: CSAVGTDQETQYF.